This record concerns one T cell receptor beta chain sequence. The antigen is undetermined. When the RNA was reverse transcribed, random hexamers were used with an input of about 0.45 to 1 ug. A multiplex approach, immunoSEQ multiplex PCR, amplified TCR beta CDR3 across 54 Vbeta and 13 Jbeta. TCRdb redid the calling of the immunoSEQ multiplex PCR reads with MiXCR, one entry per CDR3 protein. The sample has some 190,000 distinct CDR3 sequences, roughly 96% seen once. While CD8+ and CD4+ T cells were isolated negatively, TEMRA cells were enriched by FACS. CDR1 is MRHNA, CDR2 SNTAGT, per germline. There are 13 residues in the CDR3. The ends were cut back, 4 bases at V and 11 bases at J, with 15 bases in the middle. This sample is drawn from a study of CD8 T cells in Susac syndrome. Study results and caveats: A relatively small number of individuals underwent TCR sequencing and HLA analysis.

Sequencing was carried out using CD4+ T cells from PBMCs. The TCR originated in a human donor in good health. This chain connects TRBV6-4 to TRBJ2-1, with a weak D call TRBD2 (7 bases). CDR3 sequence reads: CASSVVGGDQQFF. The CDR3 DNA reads TGTGCCAGCAGTGTCGTAGGGGGGGATCAGCAGTTCTTC.